This TCR beta chain was retrieved from a study of shared T cell receptors in the human thymus. Germline CDR1 reads SGHDT; CDR2 reads YYEEEE. The CDR3 consists of 11 residues. V shed 0 bases and J shed 9 bases, with 3 bases lying between them. Repertoires were generated with immunoSEQ multiplex PCR, while TCRdb's copy carries only in-frame clones and drops some. The sample yields under 850,000 clones, roughly 90% seen once. The data also belong to a second study, concerning human thymus T cells.

This TCR was recovered from a boy in the first two years of life with a congenital heart defect. The specimen sequenced was thymocytes. The chain carries TRBV5-6 and TRBJ2-2; D is uncertain. In DNA, the CDR3 is TGTGCCAGCAGCTTGGGTAGGGAGCTGTTTTTT. It translates to CASSLGRELFF.